Listed here are 19 T cell receptor beta chains from one sample, sequenced in a study of blood T cell repertoires in COVID-19. Assay used: immunoSEQ multiplex PCR; TCRdb lists only in-frame clones, some missing. The table includes about 270,000 clones, roughly 90% detected once. Sequenced material: peripheral blood. Receptors originate from a man in his sixties who had recovered from COVID-19.

The chain couples TRBV5-5 to TRBJ2-2; no definite D call. V shed 0 bases and J shed 5 bases, with 11 bases lying between them. CDR3 length equals 15 residues. The germline gives CDR1 SGHKS, CDR2 YYEKEE (reference sequence). As DNA, the CDR3 is TGTGCCAGCAGCTTGGGTTCAGGTTCTACCGGGGAGCTGTTTTTT. Amino acids: CASSLGSGSTGELFF.

V and J are TRBV10-2 and TRBJ2-3; TRBD2 matches at 7 bases. CDR3 length: 15 residues. The V and J ends lost 5 bases and 0 bases, in that order; junction bases with no gene match: 5. Germline loops: CDR1 WSHSY, CDR2 SAAADI. This CDR3 reads CASSWLAASTDTQYF. CDR3 in DNA: TGCGCCAGCAGTTGGCTAGCGGCAAGCACAGATACGCAGTATTTT.

This clone was detected once. V and J are TRBV21-1 and TRBJ2-1; the table's D gene call, TRBD2, was not cross checked with the DNA. TRBV21-1 is given as a pseudogene. The CDR3 sequence is 17 residues long. CDR3 sequence: CASSKGYGTSRFNEQFF. The DNA of the CDR3 is TGTGCCAGCAGCAAAGGTTACGGGACTAGTAGGTTCAATGAGCAGTTCTTC.

The CDR3 coding sequence is TGTGCCAGCAGCTTAGGAACGGGGGGCCCCACCGGGGAGCTGTTTTTT. Translation: CASSLGTGGPTGELFF. The chain uses TRBV11-3 and TRBJ2-2; D may be TRBD2 (7 bases). Trimming removed 1 base at V and 4 bases at J, with 13 bases between. Germline CDR1 is SGHNT and CDR2 is YENEEA. This CDR3 is 16 amino acids long.

V gene TRBV19 combines with J gene TRBJ2-5; the match to TRBD2 covers 9 bases. Germline V gene data show CDR1 as LNHDA and CDR2 as SQIVND (reference sequence). The CDR3 covers 17 residues. V was pared by 3 bases and J by 2 bases, with 10 bases of the junction left unmatched. The CDR3 loop is CASSIVWNSGGQETQYF. The CDR3 nucleotides read TGTGCCAGTAGTATTGTTTGGAATAGCGGGGGTCAAGAGACCCAGTACTTC.

The chain recombines TRBV9 with TRBJ1-3; tentatively, D is TRBD1 (6 bases). Looked up from germline, CDR1 is SGDLS and CDR2 is YYNGEE. CDR3 length equals 15 residues. Trimming left V 3 bases short and J 3 bases short, with 13 bases between. CDR3 region: CASSARDIYGNTIYF. CDR3 sequence (DNA): TGTGCCAGCAGCGCCCGGGACATATATGGAAACACCATATATTTT.

The table lists this clone with a few counts. This chain links TRBV27 with TRBJ2-5; 8 bases fit TRBD2. This CDR3 contains 15 residues. Per germline, CDR1 MNHEY and CDR2 SMNVEV (reference sequence). J gave up 5 bases and V 6 bases, and 11 bases lay outside the gene matches. This chain's CDR3 is CASSSYGGASETQYF. CDR3 nucleotides: TGTGCCAGCAGCTCTTACGGGGGGGCCAGTGAGACCCAGTACTTC.

The chain has TRBV18 and TRBJ1-6; a possible D gene is TRBD1 (6 bases). The CDR3 sequence is 15 residues long. The V end was cut by 6 bases, the J end by 8 bases, with 17 bases between. In germline, CDR1 is KGHSH, CDR2 LQKENI. The CDR3 reads CASSPRARGDSPLHF. In DNA form, the CDR3 reads TGTGCCAGCTCCCCCCGGGCCAGGGGAGATTCACCCCTCCACTTT.

The chain uses TRBV3-1 (or the pseudogene TRBV3-2) and TRBJ1-3; D remains ambiguous. The CDR3 is 12 residues long. The V end was cut by 11 bases, the J end by 4 bases, with 12 bases between. Germline CDR1 is LGHDT and CDR2 is YNNKEL (reference sequence). The CDR3 loop is CACQLQGNTIYF. Written as DNA, the CDR3 is TGTGCCTGTCAATTACAGGGAAACACCATATATTTT.

The J gene is TRBJ2-2, the V gene TRBV6-4, with TRBD1 as a possible D gene (5 bases). V was shortened by 3 bases and J by 4 bases, with 9 bases between the two germline ends. Per the germline V gene, CDR1 is MRHNA and CDR2 is SNTAGT. CDR3 length: 14 amino acids. CDR3 amino acids: CASSEIQGTGELFF. CDR3 coding DNA: TGTGCCAGCAGTGAGATCCAGGGCACCGGGGAGCTGTTTTTT.

The CDR3 bases are TGTGCCACTCAGGGGGCGCAGGTTGAAAAACTGTTTTTT. This gives the protein CATQGAQVEKLFF. V and J are TRBV7-9 and TRBJ1-4, with TRBD1 identical over 8 bases. V gave up 10 bases and J gave up 7 bases; unmatched junction bases: 8. Germline V gene sequence: CDR1 SEHNR, CDR2 FQNEAQ (reference sequence). The CDR3 extends over 13 amino acids.

The V gene is TRBV11-2, the J gene TRBJ2-5; 7 nucleotides agree with TRBD1. The CDR3 loop spans 14 amino acids. V lost 5 bases to trimming and J lost 9 bases; unmatched junction nucleotides: 12. The V gene's germline CDR1 is SGHAT and CDR2 FQNNGV. CDR3 loop: CASSITGTVKPQYF. CDR3 bases: TGTGCCAGCAGCATTACCGGGACAGTGAAGCCCCAGTACTTC.

The rearrangement joins TRBV9 to TRBJ2-2; D not certain. CDR1 is SGDLS and CDR2 is YYNGEE in the germline V gene. The CDR3 has 14 residues. V lost 4 bases and J lost 1, with 8 bases in between. CDR3 nucleotide sequence: TGTGCCAGCAGCTTTAGACTGAACACCGGGGAGCTGTTTTTT. Translating gives CASSFRLNTGELFF.

The chain employs TRBV19 and TRBJ1-5; D gene uncertain. Trimming took 5 bases from V and 0 from J, leaving 8 bases between them. CDR1 is LNHDA, CDR2 SQIVND, per germline (reference sequence). The CDR3 totals 14 residues. CDR3 sequence (DNA): TGTGCCAGTAGTGACCCTAGTAGCAATCAGCCCCAGCATTTT. Translation gives CASSDPSSNQPQHF.

This chain joins TRBV2 and TRBJ2-7; 7 bases map to TRBD1. The V segment lost 6 bases and the J segment 3 bases; nucleotides outside the gene matches: 11. In germline, CDR1 is SNHLY, CDR2 FYNNEI. This CDR3 spans 15 amino acids. CDR3 nucleotide sequence: TGTGCCAGCAGACGAGAACAGGGGACCTTCTACGAGCAGTACTTC. Translated, it gives CASRREQGTFYEQYF. The whole variable domain, filled in from reference TRBV2 and TRBJ2-7, reads EPEVTQTPSHQVTQMGQEVILRCVPISNHLYFYWYRQILGQKVEFLVSFYNNEISEKSEIFDDQFSVERPDGSNFTLKIRSTKLEDSAMYFCASRREQGTFYEQYFGPGTRLTVT.

This clone has a count of ten or more. The CDR3: CASSSQGAPVGTEAFF. The CDR3 nucleotides are TGCGCCAGCAGCTCACAGGGGGCCCCCGTGGGCACTGAAGCTTTCTTT. This sequence joins TRBV5-1 and TRBJ1-1; TRBD1 agrees at 9 bases. Trimming cost V 3 bases and J 4 bases; bases outside gene matches: 10. In germline, CDR1 is SGHRS, CDR2 YFSETQ. This CDR3 comprises 16 residues.

The chain is built from TRBV3-1 (or the pseudogene TRBV3-2) and TRBJ2-2, with a weak D call TRBD1 (8 bases). The CDR3 is made up of 15 amino acids. Trimming stripped 5 bases from V and 6 bases from J, with 16 bases between. Germline V lookup: CDR1 LGHDT, CDR2 YNNKEL (reference sequence). The CDR3 here is CASSAAQGGAGELFF. The CDR3 coding sequence is TGTGCCAGCAGCGCTGCACAGGGGGGGGCCGGGGAGCTGTTTTTT.

This rearrangement joins TRBV2 to TRBJ1-2, with 10 bases matching TRBD1. The CDR3 contains 15 residues. Germline values: CDR1 SNHLY, CDR2 FYNNEI. The V and J ends lost 4 bases and 4 bases, in that order; junction bases with no gene match: 6. The CDR3 nucleotides are TGTGCCAGCAGTGCGCGACAGGGGGCAGTCTATGGCTACACCTTC. Translation gives CASSARQGAVYGYTF.

This chain links TRBV18 with TRBJ1-3; 8 nucleotides line up with TRBD1. CDR1 and CDR2 (germline): KGHSH, LQKENI. The V segment lost 3 bases and the J segment 4 bases; nucleotides outside the gene matches: 8. The CDR3 runs 16 residues. CDR3 residues: CASSPGTGSWGNTIYF. The DNA for the CDR3 is TGTGCCAGCTCACCGGGGACAGGAAGCTGGGGAAACACCATATATTTT.